This is a list of T cell receptor beta chains from one sample in a study of OX40 agonist ivuxolimab in advanced cancers. TCRdb's table, derived via immunoSEQ multiplex PCR, lists solely in-frame clones and lacks some. The table shows some 83,000 clones, with around 86% occurring only once. The sequenced sample was CD4+ or CD8+ T cells sorted from blood, obtained in a trial of the OX40 agonist ivuxolimab. These receptors all come from an adult with an advanced solid tumor such as melanoma, head and neck, liver or kidney cancer. The CDR3 runs from the conserved cysteine through the conserved F or W. Each record gives: D gene, V gene, clone size, J gene, CDR3 protein, CDR3 DNA. A D gene is named only where the DNA matches it firmly. Some rows have no size entry. The others give once, few or many, or a class for an expanded clone.

.	TRBV5-5	.	TRBJ2-7	CASSLDGFSSDAQYF	TGTGCCAGCAGCTTAGATGGCTTCTCATCTGATGCGCAGTACTTC
.	TRBV15	.	TRBJ2-1	CATSRAREQFF	TGTGCCACCAGCAGAGCCCGCGAGCAGTTCTTC
.	TRBV6-5	once	TRBJ1-2	CASSDQVASGGYTF	TGTGCCAGCAGCGATCAGGTGGCCTCGGGGGGCTACACCTTC
.	TRBV25-1	.	TRBJ1-2	CASTTNEGGNGYTF	TGTGCCAGCACTACAAACGAAGGGGGAAATGGCTACACCTTC
.	TRBV19	.	TRBJ1-1	CASSGLRDTEAFF	TGTGCCAGTAGTGGTCTGCGGGACACTGAAGCTTTCTTT
TRBD1	TRBV16	.	TRBJ1-2	CASSARTGEANYGYTF	TGTGCCAGCAGCGCTCGGACAGGAGAAGCTAACTATGGCTACACCTTC
TRBD2	TRBV6-5	.	TRBJ2-3	CASSYGRGVTDTQYF	TGTGCCAGCAGTTACGGGCGGGGGGTCACAGATACGCAGTATTTT
TRBD1	TRBV6-1	.	TRBJ2-5	CASSAGQNQETQYF	TGTGCCAGCAGTGCGGGACAGAACCAAGAGACCCAGTACTTC
TRBD1	TRBV7-9	once	TRBJ1-1	CASSLAKTGRFWVTEAFF	TGTGCCAGCAGCTTGGCAAAGACAGGGAGGTTCTGGGTCACTGAAGCTTTCTTT
TRBD1	TRBV7-9	.	TRBJ2-1	CASSLAAGTGSYNEQFF	TGTGCCAGCAGCTTAGCGGCGGGGACAGGCTCCTACAATGAGCAGTTCTTC
TRBD1	TRBV7-2	.	TRBJ1-2	CASSPDRGYGYTF	TGTGCCAGCAGCCCCGACAGGGGCTATGGCTACACCTTC
.	TRBV5-1	few	TRBJ2-2	CASRVSATGELFF	TGCGCCAGCAGAGTAAGCGCAACCGGGGAGCTGTTTTTT
.	TRBV19	.	TRBJ1-1	CASSPGTPNTEAFF	TGTGCCAGTAGTCCCGGGACACCGAACACTGAAGCTTTCTTT
.	TRBV6-5	.	TRBJ1-3	CASSYSYGGNTIYF	TGTGCCAGCAGTTACTCTTACGGAGGAAACACCATATATTTT
.	TRBV28	.	TRBJ2-5	CATLQGQMGETQYF	TGTGCCACCCTACAGGGTCAAATGGGAGAGACCCAGTACTTC
.	TRBV7-9	.	TRBJ2-7	CASSLGHLSYEQYF	TGTGCCAGCAGCTTAGGACACCTCTCCTACGAGCAGTACTTC
.	TRBV5-1	once	TRBJ1-2	CASSLDPAGNDGYTF	TGCGCCAGCAGCTTGGACCCGGCAGGGAACGATGGCTACACCTTC
.	TRBV7-6	.	TRBJ2-7	CASSSGVGIPYEQYF	TGTGCCAGCAGCTCCGGCGTGGGTATCCCCTACGAGCAGTACTTC
.	TRBV2	.	TRBJ2-5	CASSGGNKETQYF	TGTGCCAGCAGTGGAGGGAATAAAGAGACCCAGTACTTC
.	TRBV19	.	TRBJ1-5	CASSIRDQPQHF	TGTGCCAGTAGTATACGCGATCAGCCCCAGCATTTT
.	TRBV30	few	TRBJ2-4	CAGTPARVAKNIQYF	TGTGCCGGAACCCCGGCCCGAGTGGCCAAAAACATTCAGTACTTC
.	TRBV7-3	.	TRBJ1-6	CASSLRPGANSPLHF	TGTGCCAGCAGCTTAAGGCCGGGGGCAAATTCACCCCTCCACTTT
TRBD1	TRBV5-1	.	TRBJ2-3	CASSWDRDTQYF	TGCGCCAGCAGCTGGGACAGGGATACGCAGTATTTT
.	TRBV27	once	TRBJ1-1	CASSWGGYGTEAFF	TGTGCCAGCAGTTGGGGAGGGTATGGCACTGAAGCTTTCTTT
.	TRBV19	.	TRBJ2-5	CASSRGSTSYQETQYF	TGTGCCAGTAGTAGGGGTTCGACTTCGTACCAAGAGACCCAGTACTTC
.	TRBV28	.	TRBJ2-1	CASSAQPRDEQFF	TGTGCCAGCAGTGCTCAACCGCGAGATGAGCAGTTCTTC
TRBD2	TRBV19	.	TRBJ2-7	CASSPTGTSPTSSYEQYF	TGTGCCAGTAGTCCGACCGGGACTAGCCCTACCAGCTCCTACGAGCAGTACTTC
.	TRBV5-5	.	TRBJ1-5	CASSLDPYQPQHF	TGTGCCAGCAGCTTGGACCCTTATCAGCCCCAGCATTTT
.	TRBV11-2	.	TRBJ2-1	CASGRGGDNEQFF	TGTGCCAGCGGCAGGGGGGGGGACAATGAGCAGTTCTTC
TRBD2	TRBV5-1	.	TRBJ2-3	CASSSGTSLDTQYF	TGCGCCAGCAGCTCCGGGACTAGTCTTGATACGCAGTATTTT
.	TRBV15	.	TRBJ2-7	CATSRYDKAFRSYEQYF	TGTGCCACCAGCAGATACGACAAGGCTTTCCGATCCTACGAGCAGTACTTC
.	TRBV9	.	TRBJ2-5	CASSVEGTARETQYF	TGTGCCAGCAGCGTAGAGGGGACCGCCCGGGAGACCCAGTACTTC
.	TRBV5-1	.	TRBJ1-1	CASSLTVSTEAFF	TGCGCCAGCAGCTTAACAGTCAGCACTGAAGCTTTCTTT
.	TRBV6-6	once	TRBJ1-2	CASRRGGPQGGGYTF	TGTGCCAGCAGAAGAGGGGGGCCCCAAGGCGGTGGCTACACCTTC
TRBD1	TRBV5-1	.	TRBJ2-7	CASSVDRGVHEQYF	TGCGCCAGCAGCGTGGACAGGGGGGTTCACGAGCAGTACTTC
.	TRBV6-5	.	TRBJ2-7	CASSYRYEQYF	TGTGCCAGCAGTTACAGATACGAGCAGTACTTC
.	TRBV28	.	TRBJ1-2	CASSLFGTAAFTF	TGTGCCAGCAGTTTATTTGGGACGGCAGCTTTCACCTTC
TRBD1	TRBV6-6	.	TRBJ1-2	CASSPDRDYGYTF	TGTGCCAGCAGTCCCGACAGGGACTATGGCTACACCTTC
.	TRBV19	.	TRBJ2-4	CASSTGLMQYF	TGTGCCAGTAGTACAGGACTTATGCAGTACTTC
.	TRBV11-3	few	TRBJ1-1	CASSLDGSTEAFF	TGTGCCAGCAGCTTAGATGGGAGCACTGAAGCTTTCTTT
.	TRBV28	.	TRBJ2-6	CASSLAGRGSSGANVLTF	TGTGCCAGCAGTTTAGCAGGGAGAGGGAGCTCTGGGGCCAACGTCCTGACTTTC
.	TRBV5-1	.	TRBJ2-2	CASSLQATGELFF	TGCGCCAGCAGCTTGCAGGCCACCGGGGAGCTGTTTTTT
TRBD1	TRBV19	.	TRBJ2-6	CASSTGTGKLTGANVLTF	TGTGCCAGTAGTACCGGGACAGGGAAACTCACTGGGGCCAACGTCCTGACTTTC
TRBD2	TRBV5-5	.	TRBJ2-5	CASSLGTSGREETQYF	TGTGCCAGCAGCCTAGGGACTAGCGGGAGGGAAGAGACCCAGTACTTC
.	TRBV7-2	.	TRBJ1-6	CASSLRQGNSPLHF	TGTGCCAGCAGCTTACGGCAGGGAAATTCACCCCTCCACTTT
TRBD1	TRBV7-8	.	TRBJ1-5	CASRGQGTNQPQHF	TGTGCCAGCAGAGGACAGGGGACAAATCAGCCCCAGCATTTT
TRBD1	TRBV5-1	.	TRBJ2-7	CASSPRQGTYEQYF	TGCGCCAGCAGTCCTCGACAGGGAACCTACGAGCAGTACTTC
.	TRBV28	.	TRBJ2-3	CASSSPGHGTDTQYF	TGTGCCAGCAGTTCCCCGGGACACGGCACAGATACGCAGTATTTT
.	TRBV28	once	TRBJ2-6	CASSSGSGANVLTF	TGTGCCTCTAGTAGCGGCTCTGGGGCCAACGTCCTGACTTTC
.	TRBV7-9	.	TRBJ2-1	CASSLGHPGLIEQFF	TGTGCCAGCAGCTTAGGACACCCCGGCCTAATTGAGCAGTTCTTC
.	TRBV28	few	TRBJ1-3	CASSLPLASTGNTIYF	TGTGCCAGCAGTTTGCCCTTAGCGTCAACTGGAAACACCATATATTTT
.	TRBV5-1	.	TRBJ2-3	CASSSEASTDTQYF	TGCGCCAGCAGCTCGGAGGCCTCCACAGATACGCAGTATTTT
.	TRBV15	.	TRBJ2-3	CATSRDSRGGTDTQYF	TGTGCCACCAGCAGAGATAGCAGGGGGGGAACAGATACGCAGTATTTT
.	TRBV18	.	TRBJ1-3	CASSPQSGGNTIYF	TGTGCCAGCTCACCCCAATCAGGAGGAAACACCATATATTTT
TRBD1	TRBV10-2	few	TRBJ1-2	CASSQGQVQGYTF	TGCGCCAGCAGCCAAGGACAGGTCCAGGGCTACACCTTC
TRBD1	TRBV19	.	TRBJ1-5	CASRPTGGNQPQHF	TGTGCCAGTAGACCGACAGGGGGCAATCAGCCCCAGCATTTT
.	TRBV5-1	few	TRBJ1-1	CASSLVAGRNTEAFF	TGCGCCAGCAGCTTGGTGGCAGGGAGGAACACTGAAGCTTTCTTT
TRBD1	TRBV7-2	.	TRBJ1-1	CATRDRRLNTEAFF	TGTGCCACCCGGGACAGAAGATTGAACACTGAAGCTTTCTTT